This entry lists 20 T cell receptor beta chains sequenced from one sample in a study of spatial heterogeneity in lung cancer. Study conclusions and caveats: Tumor mutation count correlated with how many alpha and beta TCRs expanded intratumorally.

Which antigens these TCRs recognize remains unknown. Time point given: sample taken at primary tumor resection. TCRdb analysed the 5' RACE reads with MiXCR anew, one entry per CDR3 protein. Of about 100,000 distinct CDR3 sequences listed, 4% to 4.5% are singletons. Specimen: lung tumor tissue, collected at surgery. The receptors here all came from a male donor with early-stage non-small cell lung cancer.

This clonotype came up many times. The rearrangement joins TRBV7-9 to TRBJ2-5, with 7 nucleotides matching TRBD2. With 2 bases clipped from V and 4 bases from J, the junction kept 7 bases outside the gene matches. The germline CDR1 and CDR2 sequences are SEHNR and FQNEAQ (reference sequence). This CDR3 contains 15 residues. As DNA, the CDR3 is TGTGCCAGCAGCTTAAGAGGGAGGGCCCGAGAGACCCAGTACTTC. This translates into CASSLRGRARETQYF.

The table lists this clonotype with many counts. The chain couples TRBV20-1 to TRBJ1-5, with 7 bases that match TRBD1. The CDR3 extends over 14 amino acids. The germline CDR1 and CDR2 sequences are DFQATT and SNEGSKA (reference sequence). With V trimmed by 6 bases and J by 4 bases, 9 bases remained unmatched. CDR3 sequence reads: CSANRGQENQPQHF. Here the CDR3 DNA reads TGCAGTGCAAACAGAGGACAGGAGAATCAGCCCCAGCATTTT.

The V gene is TRBV20-1, the J gene TRBJ2-1; 8 nucleotides agree with TRBD2. This CDR3 is built from 16 residues. With V trimmed by 6 bases and J by 0 bases, 10 bases remained unmatched. The germline CDR1 and CDR2 sequences are DFQATT and SNEGSKA (reference sequence). The CDR3 DNA is TGCAGTGCCTGGAGGGGAAGCGGGAGCTCCTACAATGAGCAGTTCTTC. The encoded protein is CSAWRGSGSSYNEQFF.

This clonotype was seen ten or more times. Here the CDR3 DNA reads TGTGCCAGCAGTGCCCAGGGGAATAGCAATCAGCCCCAGCATTTT. It codes for CASSAQGNSNQPQHF. V usage is TRBV2 and J usage is TRBJ1-5; D perhaps matches TRBD1 (6 bases). V dropped 4 bases and J dropped 0 bases, with 10 bases sitting between them. The CDR3 spans 15 residues. CDR1 and CDR2 (germline): SNHLY, FYNNEI.

This clonotype was observed at least ten times. The chain joins TRBV28 to TRBJ2-4; D gene ambiguous. The CDR3 extends over 12 amino acids. Germline V gives CDR1 MDHEN, CDR2 SYDVKM. V lost 3 bases to trimming and J lost 2 bases, with 2 bases between them. This CDR3 reads CASSFPKNIQYF. CDR3 coding DNA: TGTGCCAGCAGTTTTCCCAAAAACATTCAGTACTTC.

This clonotype was observed many times. This chain connects TRBV11-3 to TRBJ2-5; D might be TRBD2 (5 bases). Trimming removed 3 bases from V and 5 bases from J, with 10 bases in between. The CDR3 totals 13 residues. Looked up from germline, CDR1 is SGHNT and CDR2 is YENEEA. CDR3 coding DNA: TGTGCCAGCAGCTTGCTAGCTTCGGAGACCCAGTACTTC. Its protein product is CASSLLASETQYF.

The V and J genes are TRBV5-1 and TRBJ1-2, with 9 bases that match TRBD1. With 0 bases clipped from V and 4 bases from J, the junction kept 10 bases outside the gene matches. Germline CDR1 SGHRS, CDR2 YFSETQ. The CDR3 extends over 17 amino acids. In nucleotides, the CDR3 is TGCGCCAGCAGCTTGGCTACCGTTGGACAGGGGAGCTATGGCTACACCTTC. It is translated as CASSLATVGQGSYGYTF.

Many counts were recorded for this clonotype. V gene TRBV28 combines with J gene TRBJ2-1; the D gene is possibly TRBD2 (5 bases). This CDR3 contains 14 residues. V lost 4 bases to trimming and J lost 10 bases, with 17 bases between them. Germline CDR1 reads MDHEN; CDR2 reads SYDVKM. DNA of the CDR3: TGTGCCAGCAGTTCCCTACCTACCCGAGGGGAGCAGTTCTTC. It specifies CASSSLPTRGEQFF.

This clonotype came up many times. This chain uses TRBV6-6 with TRBJ2-2, with TRBD2 matching 12 bases. In germline, CDR1 is MNHNY, CDR2 SVGAGI (reference sequence). V trimming: 5 bases; J trimming: 6 bases; junction bases outside the gene matches: 7. The CDR3 extends over 16 amino acids. The CDR3 sequence is CASSKTSGSPAGELFF. Written as DNA, the CDR3 is TGTGCCAGCAGTAAGACTAGCGGGAGTCCGGCCGGGGAGCTGTTTTTT.

This clonotype was picked up many times. This chain links TRBV30 with TRBJ2-3, with no clear D. The CDR3 covers 13 residues. Per the germline V gene, CDR1 is GTSNPN and CDR2 is SVGIG (reference sequence). Trimming cost V 5 bases and J 1 base, with 10 bases left between them. CDR3 sequence reads: CAWGRAGTDTQYF. The DNA for the CDR3 is TGTGCCTGGGGCAGAGCAGGCACAGATACGCAGTATTTT.

This clonotype came up a few times. The rearrangement links TRBV19 to TRBJ2-1; D is unresolved. Germline values: CDR1 LNHDA, CDR2 SQIVND (reference sequence). V was cut by 5 bases and J by 0 bases, with 11 bases left in between. CDR3 length equals 15 residues. CDR3 sequence reads: CASSPSLSSYNEQFF. The CDR3 region has the DNA TGTGCCAGTAGTCCGTCATTGAGCTCCTACAATGAGCAGTTCTTC.

Many counts were recorded for this clonotype. The V call is TRBV6-5, the J call TRBJ1-1, with TRBD1 matching over 9 bases. This CDR3 has 14 amino acids. After removal of 0 bases from V and 4 bases from J, the junction contained 0 bases not matched to a gene. Germline-derived CDR1 and CDR2 are MNHEY and SVGAGI. DNA of the CDR3: TGTGCCAGCAGTTACTCGACAGGGGGCACTGAAGCTTTCTTT. Its translation is CASSYSTGGTEAFF.

This clonotype was counted at least ten times. J is TRBJ1-4 and V is TRBV2; no reliable D call. V lost 4 bases and J lost 8, with 5 bases in between. The CDR3 spans 11 residues. Germline V gives CDR1 SNHLY, CDR2 FYNNEI. CDR3 region: CASSVREKLFF. CDR3 coding DNA: TGTGCCAGCAGTGTAAGAGAAAAACTGTTTTTT.

This clonotype showed up just a few times. The CDR3 nucleotides are TGTGCCAGCAGCGTAGGAAAGCGGCCCCACAATGAGCAGTTCTTC. Protein: CASSVGKRPHNEQFF. The chain couples TRBV9 to TRBJ2-1, with D maybe TRBD2 (5 bases). This CDR3 contains 15 residues. V was pared by 0 bases and J by 5 bases, with 12 bases between. The germline CDR1 and CDR2 sequences are SGDLS and YYNGEE.

This clonotype was detected ten times or more. The chain couples TRBV12-3 or TRBV12-4 to TRBJ2-7; D might be TRBD2 (7 bases). Trimming pared 8 bases from V and 2 bases from J, leaving 13 bases between. This CDR3 is built from 13 residues. CDR3 sequence reads: CASGGDTTYEQYF. The CDR3, as DNA: TGTGCCAGCGGGGGGGACACCACCTACGAGCAGTACTTC.

This clonotype was seen many times. The chain recombines TRBV3-1 with TRBJ2-1, with 10 bases identical to TRBD2. CDR3 length: 16 amino acids. Losses at the gene ends were 0 bases for V and 8 bases for J; bases not matched to a gene: 7. Germline values: CDR1 LGHDT, CDR2 YNNKEL (reference sequence). CDR3 bases: TGTGCCAGCAGCCAAGAGGGGCTAGCGGGAGCCCATGAGCAGTTCTTC. Translated: CASSQEGLAGAHEQFF.

This clonotype was seen many times. The V call is TRBV27, the J call TRBJ2-7; 8 nucleotides line up with TRBD1. The CDR3 has 14 residues. The trim removed 5 bases at V and 0 bases at J, leaving 3 bases unmatched. In germline, CDR1 is MNHEY, CDR2 SMNVEV (reference sequence). The CDR3 region is CASSPTGASYEQYF. The DNA for the CDR3 is TGTGCCAGCAGTCCGACAGGGGCCTCCTACGAGCAGTACTTC.

This clonotype has ten or more counts. The chain has TRBV11-2 and TRBJ2-1, with TRBD1 matching 8 bases. The CDR3 runs 14 residues. V shed 2 bases, J shed 8 bases, and the junction held 5 bases outside the gene matches. Per germline, CDR1 SGHAT and CDR2 FQNNGV. Here the CDR3 DNA reads TGTGCCAGCAGCTTATGGACAGGGTCAGATGAGCAGTTCTTC. It encodes CASSLWTGSDEQFF.

The table lists this clonotype with many counts. The V and J genes are TRBV11-2 and TRBJ2-1; the D is unclear. The CDR3 runs 14 residues. V lost 5 bases and J lost 7, with 15 bases in between. Germline CDR1 SGHAT, CDR2 FQNNGV. This chain's CDR3 is CASSPRPKLNEQFF. The CDR3 nucleotides read TGTGCCAGCAGCCCCCGACCAAAATTGAATGAGCAGTTCTTC. Full variable domain (missing parts from reference TRBV11-2 and TRBJ2-1): EAGVAQSPRYKIIEKRQSVAFWCNPISGHATLYWYQQILGQGPKLLIQFQNNGVVDDSQLPKDRFSAERLKGVDSTLKIQPAKLEDSAVYLCASSPRPKLNEQFFGPGTRLTVL.

This clonotype was seen at least ten times. This chain uses TRBV7-8 with TRBJ1-3; D unclear. In germline, CDR1 is SGHVS, CDR2 FQNEAQ. The CDR3 has 14 amino acids. V lost 5 bases and J lost 4, with 12 bases in between. The CDR3 bases are TGTGCCAGCAGCCCCGTGGCGGCCGGAAACACCATATATTTT. Its translation: CASSPVAAGNTIYF. Variable domain in full (rest from reference TRBV7-8 and TRBJ1-3): GAGVSQSPRYKVAKRGQDVALRCDPISGHVSLFWYQQALGQGPEFLTYFQNEAQLDKSGLPSDRFFAERPEGSVSTLKIQRTQQEDSAVYLCASSPVAAGNTIYFGEGSWLTVV.